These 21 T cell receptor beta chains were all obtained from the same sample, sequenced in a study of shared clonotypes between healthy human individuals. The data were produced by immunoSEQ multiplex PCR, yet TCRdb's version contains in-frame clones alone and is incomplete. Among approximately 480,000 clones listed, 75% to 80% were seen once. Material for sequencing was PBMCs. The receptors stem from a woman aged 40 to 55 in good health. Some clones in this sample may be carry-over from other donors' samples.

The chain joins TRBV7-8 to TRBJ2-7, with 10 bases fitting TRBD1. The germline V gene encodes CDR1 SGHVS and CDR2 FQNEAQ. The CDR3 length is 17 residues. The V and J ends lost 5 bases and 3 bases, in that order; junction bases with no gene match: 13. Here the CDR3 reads CASSPRLGQGTYYEQYF. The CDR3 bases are TGTGCCAGCAGCCCACGGCTGGGACAGGGGACCTACTACGAGCAGTACTTC.

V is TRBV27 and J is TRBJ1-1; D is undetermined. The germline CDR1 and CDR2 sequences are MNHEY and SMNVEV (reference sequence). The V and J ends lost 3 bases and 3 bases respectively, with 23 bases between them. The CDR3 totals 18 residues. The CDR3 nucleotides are TGTGCCAGCAGTTTTCAAGCTAGTAGGCAATTAATTCACACTGAAGCTTTCTTT. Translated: CASSFQASRQLIHTEAFF.

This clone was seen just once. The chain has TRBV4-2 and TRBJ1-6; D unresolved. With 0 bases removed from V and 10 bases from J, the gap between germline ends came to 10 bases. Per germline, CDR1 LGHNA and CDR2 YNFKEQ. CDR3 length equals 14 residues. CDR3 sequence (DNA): TGTGCCAGCAGCCAAGATGATGAAAACTCACCCCTCCACTTT. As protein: CASSQDDENSPLHF.

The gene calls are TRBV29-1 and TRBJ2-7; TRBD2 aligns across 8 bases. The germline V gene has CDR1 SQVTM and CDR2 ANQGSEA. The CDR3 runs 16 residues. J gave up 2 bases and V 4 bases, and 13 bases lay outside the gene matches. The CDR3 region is CSVVGGRGRQPYEQYF. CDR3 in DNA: TGCAGCGTTGTGGGGGGTCGCGGGAGGCAACCCTACGAGCAGTACTTC.

Here the CDR3 reads CAWSRLVGQMNTGELFF. CDR3 nucleotide sequence: TGTGCCTGGAGTCGGCTTGTGGGACAGATGAACACCGGGGAGCTGTTTTTT. The chain carries TRBV30 and TRBJ2-2; TRBD1 agrees at 7 bases. V lost 2 bases to trimming and J lost 1 base; unmatched junction nucleotides: 10. Looked up from germline, CDR1 is GTSNPN and CDR2 is SVGIG (reference sequence). The CDR3 loop spans 17 amino acids. The variable domain in full, with the rest retrieved from reference TRBV30 and TRBJ2-2, is SQTIHQWPATLVQPVGSPLSLECTVEGTSNPNLYWYRQAAGRGLQLLFYSVGIGQISSEVPQNLSASRPQDRQFILSSKKLLLSDSGFYLCAWSRLVGQMNTGELFFGEGSRLTVL.

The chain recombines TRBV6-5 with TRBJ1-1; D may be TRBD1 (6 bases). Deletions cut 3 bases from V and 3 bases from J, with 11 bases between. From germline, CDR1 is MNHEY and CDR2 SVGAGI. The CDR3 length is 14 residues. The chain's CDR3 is CASSYTGRDTEAFF. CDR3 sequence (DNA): TGTGCCAGCAGTTATACAGGGAGAGACACTGAAGCTTTCTTT.

The CDR3 protein is CASSVASSFLGYDEQFF. DNA for the CDR3: TGTGCCAGCAGCGTAGCTTCTAGTTTCTTGGGGTACGATGAGCAGTTCTTC. This chain joins TRBV9 and TRBJ2-1; the D is unclear. Germline V gene lookup returns CDR1 SGDLS and CDR2 YYNGEE. V lost 0 bases, J lost 8 bases, and 21 bases lay in between. The CDR3 has 17 residues.

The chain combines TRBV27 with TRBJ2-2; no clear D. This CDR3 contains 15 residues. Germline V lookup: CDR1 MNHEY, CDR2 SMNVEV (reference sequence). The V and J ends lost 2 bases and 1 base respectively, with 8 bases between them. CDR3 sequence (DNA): TGTGCCAGCAGTTTAAGGCAGCTGAACACCGGGGAGCTGTTTTTT. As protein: CASSLRQLNTGELFF.

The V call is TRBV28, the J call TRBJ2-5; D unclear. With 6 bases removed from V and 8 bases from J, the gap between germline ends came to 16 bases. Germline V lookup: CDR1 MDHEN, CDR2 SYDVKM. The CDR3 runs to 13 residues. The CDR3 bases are TGTGCCAGCAGCCCCCCCTCCACCGGTACCCAGTACTTC. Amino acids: CASSPPSTGTQYF.

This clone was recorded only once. The CDR3 DNA follows: TGTGCCACCAGCCCCCGGACAGGGGTAAACATTCAGTACTTC. It yields the protein CATSPRTGVNIQYF. This chain connects TRBV15 to TRBJ2-4; 9 bases are a match to TRBD1. The CDR3 contains 14 residues. The germline CDR1 and CDR2 sequences are LNHNV and YYDKDF (reference sequence). The V segment lost 5 bases and the J segment 6 bases; nucleotides outside the gene matches: 5. Variable domain in full (rest from reference TRBV15 and TRBJ2-4): DAMVIQNPRYQVTQFGKPVTLSCSQTLNHNVMYWYQQKSSQAPKLLFHYYDKDFNNEADTPDNFQSRRPNTSFCFLDIRSPGLGDTAMYLCATSPRTGVNIQYFGAGTRLSVL.

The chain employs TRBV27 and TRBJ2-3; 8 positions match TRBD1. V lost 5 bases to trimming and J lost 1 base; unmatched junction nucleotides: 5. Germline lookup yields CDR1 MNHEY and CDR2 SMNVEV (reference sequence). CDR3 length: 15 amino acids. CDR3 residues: CASSPRDRRTDTQYF. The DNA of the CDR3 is TGTGCCAGCAGTCCCCGGGACAGGCGCACAGATACGCAGTATTTT.

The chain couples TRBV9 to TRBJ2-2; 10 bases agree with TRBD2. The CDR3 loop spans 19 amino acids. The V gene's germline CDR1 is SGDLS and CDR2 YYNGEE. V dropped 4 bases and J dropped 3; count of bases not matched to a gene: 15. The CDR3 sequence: CASSQSLASGSGDTGELFF. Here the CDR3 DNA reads TGTGCCAGCAGCCAATCGCTGGCTAGCGGGAGCGGGGACACCGGGGAGCTGTTTTTT.

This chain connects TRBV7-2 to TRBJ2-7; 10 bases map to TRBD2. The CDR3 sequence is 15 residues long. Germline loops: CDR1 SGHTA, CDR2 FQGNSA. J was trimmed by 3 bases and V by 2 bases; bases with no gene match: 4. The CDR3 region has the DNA TGTGCCAGCAGCTTAATAGCGGGGGGAAACTACGAGCAGTACTTC. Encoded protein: CASSLIAGGNYEQYF. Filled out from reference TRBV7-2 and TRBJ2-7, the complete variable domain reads GAGVSQSPSNKVTEKGKDVELRCDPISGHTALYWYRQSLGQGLEFLIYFQGNSAPDKSGLPSDRFSAERTGGSVSTLTIQRTQQEDSAVYLCASSLIAGGNYEQYFGPGTRLTVT.

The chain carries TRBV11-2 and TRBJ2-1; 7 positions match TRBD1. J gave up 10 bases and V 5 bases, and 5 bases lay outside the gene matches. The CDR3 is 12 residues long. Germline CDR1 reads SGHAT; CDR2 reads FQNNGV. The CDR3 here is CASSPQGLEQFF. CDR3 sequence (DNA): TGTGCCAGCAGCCCACAGGGGCTGGAGCAGTTCTTC.

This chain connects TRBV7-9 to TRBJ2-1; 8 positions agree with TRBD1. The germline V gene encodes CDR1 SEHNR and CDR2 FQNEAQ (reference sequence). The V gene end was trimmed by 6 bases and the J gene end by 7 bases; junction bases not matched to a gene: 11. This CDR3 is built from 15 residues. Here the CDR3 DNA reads TGTGCCAGCAGGAAAGACAGGGGCGCCCTTAATGAGCAGTTCTTC. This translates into CASRKDRGALNEQFF.

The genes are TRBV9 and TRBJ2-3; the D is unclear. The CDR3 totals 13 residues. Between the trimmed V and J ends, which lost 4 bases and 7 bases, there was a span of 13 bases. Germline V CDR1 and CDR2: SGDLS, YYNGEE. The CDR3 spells CASSSPWGYTQYF. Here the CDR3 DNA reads TGTGCCAGCAGCTCACCTTGGGGATATACGCAGTATTTT.

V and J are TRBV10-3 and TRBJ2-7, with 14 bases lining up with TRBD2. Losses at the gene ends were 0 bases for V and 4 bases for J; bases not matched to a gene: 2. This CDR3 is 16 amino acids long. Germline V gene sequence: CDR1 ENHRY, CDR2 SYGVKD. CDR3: CAISESGLAGVYEQYF. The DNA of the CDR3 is TGTGCCATCAGTGAGTCGGGACTAGCGGGAGTTTACGAGCAGTACTTC.

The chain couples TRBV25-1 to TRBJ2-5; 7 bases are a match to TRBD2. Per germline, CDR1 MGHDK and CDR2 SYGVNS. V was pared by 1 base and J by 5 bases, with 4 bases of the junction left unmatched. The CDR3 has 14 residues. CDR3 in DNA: TGTGCCAGCAGTGAATTTGGGGGAGGGGAGACCCAGTACTTC. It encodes CASSEFGGGETQYF.

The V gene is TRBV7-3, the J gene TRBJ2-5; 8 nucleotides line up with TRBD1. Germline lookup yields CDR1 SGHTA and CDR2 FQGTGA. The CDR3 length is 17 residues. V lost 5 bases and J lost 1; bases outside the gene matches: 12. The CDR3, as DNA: TGTGCCAGCAGCGCGCAGGCCCGAGGGACAGGCCAAGAGACCCAGTACTTC. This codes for CASSAQARGTGQETQYF.

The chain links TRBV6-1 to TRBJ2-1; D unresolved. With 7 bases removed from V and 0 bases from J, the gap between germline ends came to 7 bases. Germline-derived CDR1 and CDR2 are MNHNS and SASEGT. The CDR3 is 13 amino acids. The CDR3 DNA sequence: TGTGCCAGCAAGGAGCCCTCCTACAATGAGCAGTTCTTC. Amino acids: CASKEPSYNEQFF.

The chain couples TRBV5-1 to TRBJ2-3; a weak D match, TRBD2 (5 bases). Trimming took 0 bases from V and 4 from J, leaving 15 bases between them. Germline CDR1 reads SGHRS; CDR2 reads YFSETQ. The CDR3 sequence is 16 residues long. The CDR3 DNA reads TGCGCCAGCAGCTTGGAAGGGCGGGCAGGAGCAGATACGCAGTATTTT. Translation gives CASSLEGRAGADTQYF.